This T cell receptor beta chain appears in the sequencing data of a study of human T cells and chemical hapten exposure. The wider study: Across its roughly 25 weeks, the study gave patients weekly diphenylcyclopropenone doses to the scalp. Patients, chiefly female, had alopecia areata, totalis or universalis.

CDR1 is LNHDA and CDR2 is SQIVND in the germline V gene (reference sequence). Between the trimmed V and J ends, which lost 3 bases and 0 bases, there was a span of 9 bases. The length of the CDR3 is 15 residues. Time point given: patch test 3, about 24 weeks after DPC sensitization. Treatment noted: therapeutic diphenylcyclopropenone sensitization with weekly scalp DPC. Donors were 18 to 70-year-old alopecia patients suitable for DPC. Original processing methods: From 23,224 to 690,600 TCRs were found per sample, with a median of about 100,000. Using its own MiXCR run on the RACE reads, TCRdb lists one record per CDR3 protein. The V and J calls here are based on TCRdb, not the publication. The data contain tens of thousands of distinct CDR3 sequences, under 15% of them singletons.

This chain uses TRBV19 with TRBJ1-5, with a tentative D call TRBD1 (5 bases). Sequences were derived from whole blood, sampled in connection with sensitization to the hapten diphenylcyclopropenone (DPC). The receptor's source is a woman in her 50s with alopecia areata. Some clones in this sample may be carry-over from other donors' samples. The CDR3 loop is CASSIRQLSNQPQHF. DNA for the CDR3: TGTGCCAGTAGTATCAGACAGCTTAGCAATCAGCCCCAGCATTTT.